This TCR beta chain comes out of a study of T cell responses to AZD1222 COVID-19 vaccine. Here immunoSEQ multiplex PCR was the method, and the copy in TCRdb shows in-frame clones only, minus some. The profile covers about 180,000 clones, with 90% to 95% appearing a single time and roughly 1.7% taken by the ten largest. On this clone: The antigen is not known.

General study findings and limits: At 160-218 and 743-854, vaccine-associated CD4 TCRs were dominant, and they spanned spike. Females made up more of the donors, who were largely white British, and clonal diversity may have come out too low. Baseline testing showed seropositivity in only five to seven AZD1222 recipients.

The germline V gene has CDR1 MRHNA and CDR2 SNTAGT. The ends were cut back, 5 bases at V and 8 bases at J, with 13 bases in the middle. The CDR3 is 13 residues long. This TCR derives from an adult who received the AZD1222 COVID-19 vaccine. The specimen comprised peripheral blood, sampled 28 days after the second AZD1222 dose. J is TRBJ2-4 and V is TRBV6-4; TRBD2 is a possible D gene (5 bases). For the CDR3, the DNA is TGTGCCAGCAGTCCGGGTTTGGGAGACATTCAGTACTTC. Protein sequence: CASSPGLGDIQYF.